Below are 12 T cell receptor beta chains sequenced from a single sample in a study of regulatory dendritic cells for organ transplantation. Measured with immunoSEQ multiplex PCR; TCRdb has only the in-frame clones, and not every one. The sample holds around 20,000 clones, approximately 85% seen once. Their antigen targets remain unknown. Sorted subsets were CFSE-labeled and cultured roughly five days with allogeneic dendritic cells. The source material was naive CD4+ T cells from blood cultured with regulatory dendritic cells. Subset meaning: CD45RA+ naive T cells. These receptors were collected from a human donor in good health.

The chain couples TRBV18 to TRBJ2-1; TRBD1 agrees at 10 bases. The CDR3 has 18 amino acids. Germline V gene lookup returns CDR1 KGHSH and CDR2 LQKENI. V was clipped by 5 bases and J by 4 bases; unmatched bases: 14. The CDR3 loop is CASSREAIRGQGYNEQFF. As DNA, the CDR3 is TGTGCCAGCTCAAGGGAGGCGATCAGGGGACAGGGGTACAATGAGCAGTTCTTC.

This clone was found a few times. The V call is TRBV2, the J call TRBJ2-7; perhaps TRBD1 as D (5 bases). The germline gives CDR1 SNHLY, CDR2 FYNNEI. This CDR3 region has 13 residues. V lost 6 bases to trimming and J lost 3 bases, with 12 bases between them. CDR3 DNA sequence: TGTGCCAGCAGGGATGGAAGGGGCTACGAGCAGTACTTC. Translated, it gives CASRDGRGYEQYF.

The chain links TRBV7-2 to TRBJ2-3; TRBD2 matches at 7 bases. Germline V gene data show CDR1 as SGHTA and CDR2 as FQGNSA. The CDR3 spans 14 residues. V shed 5 bases, J shed 7 bases, and the junction held 9 bases outside the gene matches. In DNA, the CDR3 is TGTGCCAGCAGCCCCGGGGGGACTGGAAATACGCAGTATTTT. Protein product: CASSPGGTGNTQYF.

The V call is TRBV5-4, the J call TRBJ1-1; D possibly corresponds to TRBD1 (5 bases). From germline, CDR1 is SGHNT and CDR2 YYREEE (reference sequence). There are 16 residues in the CDR3. Trimming took off 4 bases at V and 1 base at J, with 17 bases between the two ends. The chain's CDR3 is CASSPRVKVGNTEAFF. The CDR3 DNA follows: TGTGCCAGCAGCCCCAGGGTAAAGGTGGGGAACACTGAAGCTTTCTTT.

This rearrangement joins TRBV9 to TRBJ2-5; D tentatively reads TRBD1 or TRBD2 (5 bases each). V lost 0 bases, J lost 0 bases, and 6 bases lay in between. This CDR3 spans 14 amino acids. In germline, CDR1 is SGDLS, CDR2 YYNGEE. The CDR3 reads CASSVGGNQETQYF. The CDR3 DNA is TGTGCCAGCAGCGTAGGGGGGAACCAAGAGACCCAGTACTTC.

The CDR3 coding sequence is TGTGCCAGCAGTGAAGCGCTTGGGCCTAAAAACATTCAGTACTTC. Protein product: CASSEALGPKNIQYF. The chain recombines TRBV2 with TRBJ2-4; D ambiguous. Trimming shortened V by 0 bases and J by 4 bases, and 10 bases separated the two germline ends. Germline loops: CDR1 SNHLY, CDR2 FYNNEI. There are 15 residues in the CDR3.

The rearrangement links TRBV7-9 to TRBJ1-1, with 7 bases that match TRBD1. This CDR3 comprises 14 residues. Germline lookup yields CDR1 SEHNR and CDR2 FQNEAQ (reference sequence). V lost 5 bases to trimming and J lost 1 base; unmatched junction nucleotides: 4. The CDR3 region has the DNA TGTGCCAGCAGCCGATGGGACAGGAACACTGAAGCTTTCTTT. It yields the protein CASSRWDRNTEAFF.

V is TRBV28 and J is TRBJ2-3, with TRBD2 matching 7 bases. The CDR3 has 12 residues. CDR1 and CDR2 (germline): MDHEN, SYDVKM. After removal of 2 bases from V and 11 bases from J, the junction contained 4 bases not matched to a gene. CDR3 in amino acids: CASSLRDYRQYF. The CDR3, as DNA: TGTGCCAGCAGTTTACGGGACTACAGGCAGTATTTT.

The chain joins TRBV9 to TRBJ1-1; D is possibly TRBD1 (6 bases). This CDR3 is 15 amino acids long. CDR1 and CDR2 from the germline V gene are SGDLS and YYNGEE. V was clipped by 5 bases and J by 8 bases, with 22 bases between them. The CDR3 is CASSKIEQGIVEAFF. DNA for the CDR3: TGTGCCAGCAGTAAAATAGAACAGGGCATTGTCGAAGCTTTCTTT.

V usage is TRBV4-2 and J usage is TRBJ2-3; 10 bases are shared with TRBD2. CDR3 length: 15 residues. Germline assignment: CDR1 LGHNA and CDR2 YNFKEQ. Trimming at V came to 0 bases and at J to 15 bases, leaving 12 bases not matched to a gene. In nucleotides, the CDR3 is TGTGCCAGCAGCCAAGATTTTGGGGGAGCGGGGGGGCCTTATTTT. This gives the protein CASSQDFGGAGGPYF.

The V call is TRBV5-5, the J call TRBJ2-5, with 9 bases matching TRBD2. The CDR3 sequence is 15 residues long. CDR1 and CDR2 (germline): SGHKS, YYEKEE (reference sequence). V dropped 4 bases and J dropped 5; count of bases not matched to a gene: 9. The CDR3 DNA reads as TGTGCCAGCAGCGCAGAAGGACTAGCGCGGGAGACCCAGTACTTC. The encoded protein is CASSAEGLARETQYF.

The chain links TRBV5-3 to TRBJ1-2; D unclear. TRBV5-3 is assigned to the ORF class and has an uncertain function. V was trimmed by 6 bases and J by 4 bases, leaving 25 bases between them. This CDR3 has 17 amino acids. The CDR3 bases are TGTGCCAGAACTTACCCTGCCAGACGACCGCTCTCCTATGGCTACACCTTC. Translated, it gives CARTYPARRPLSYGYTF.